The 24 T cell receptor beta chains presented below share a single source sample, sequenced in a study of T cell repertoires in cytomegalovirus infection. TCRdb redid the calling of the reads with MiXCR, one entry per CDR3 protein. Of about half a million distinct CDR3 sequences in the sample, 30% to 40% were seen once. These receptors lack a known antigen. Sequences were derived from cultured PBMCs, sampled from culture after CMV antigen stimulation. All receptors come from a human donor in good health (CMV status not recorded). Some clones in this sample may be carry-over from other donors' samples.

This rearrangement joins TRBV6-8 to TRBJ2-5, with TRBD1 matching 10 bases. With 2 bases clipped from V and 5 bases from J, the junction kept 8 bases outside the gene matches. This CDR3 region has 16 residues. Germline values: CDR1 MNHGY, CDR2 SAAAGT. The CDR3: CASSYSGQGDRETQYF. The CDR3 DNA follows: TGTGCCAGCAGTTACAGTGGACAGGGGGATCGGGAGACCCAGTACTTC.

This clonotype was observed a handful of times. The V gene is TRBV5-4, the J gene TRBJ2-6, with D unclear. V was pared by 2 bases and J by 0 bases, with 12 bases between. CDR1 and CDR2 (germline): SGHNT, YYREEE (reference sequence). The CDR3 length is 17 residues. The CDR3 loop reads CASSFTLFHSGANVLTF. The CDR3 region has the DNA TGTGCCAGCAGCTTCACCCTATTTCACTCTGGGGCCAACGTCCTGACTTTC.

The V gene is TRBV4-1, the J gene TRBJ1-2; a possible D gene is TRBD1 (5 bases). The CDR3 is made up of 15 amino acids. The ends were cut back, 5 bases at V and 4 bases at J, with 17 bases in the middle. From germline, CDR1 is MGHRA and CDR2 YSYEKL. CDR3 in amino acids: CASSARTGATYGYTF. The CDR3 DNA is TGCGCCAGCAGCGCCCGGACCGGGGCGACCTATGGCTACACCTTC.

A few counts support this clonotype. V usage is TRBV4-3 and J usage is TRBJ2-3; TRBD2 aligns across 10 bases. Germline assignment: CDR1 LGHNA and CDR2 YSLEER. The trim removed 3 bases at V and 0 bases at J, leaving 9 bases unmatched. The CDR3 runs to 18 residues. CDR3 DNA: TGCGCCAGCAGCCAGACGACTAGCGGGTTTACTAGCACAGATACGCAGTATTTT. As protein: CASSQTTSGFTSTDTQYF.

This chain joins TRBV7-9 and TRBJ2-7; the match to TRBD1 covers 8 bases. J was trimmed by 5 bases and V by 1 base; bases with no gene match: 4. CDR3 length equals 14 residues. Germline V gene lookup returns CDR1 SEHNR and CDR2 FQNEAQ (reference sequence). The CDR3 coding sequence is TGTGCCAGCAGCTTAGGGACAGGGTACCACGAGCAGTACTTC. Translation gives CASSLGTGYHEQYF.

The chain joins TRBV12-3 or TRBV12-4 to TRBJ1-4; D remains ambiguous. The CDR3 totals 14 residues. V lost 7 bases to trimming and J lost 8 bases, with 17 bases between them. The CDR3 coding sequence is TGTGCCAGCACCTTAAGGCAGGTGGGCGAAAAACTGTTTTTT. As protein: CASTLRQVGEKLFF.

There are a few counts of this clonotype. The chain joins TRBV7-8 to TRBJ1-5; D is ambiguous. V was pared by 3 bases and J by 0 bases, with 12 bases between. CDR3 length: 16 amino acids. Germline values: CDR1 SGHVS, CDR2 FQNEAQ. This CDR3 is CASSFARVNSNQPQHF. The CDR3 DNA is TGTGCCAGCAGCTTTGCGAGGGTTAATAGCAATCAGCCCCAGCATTTT.

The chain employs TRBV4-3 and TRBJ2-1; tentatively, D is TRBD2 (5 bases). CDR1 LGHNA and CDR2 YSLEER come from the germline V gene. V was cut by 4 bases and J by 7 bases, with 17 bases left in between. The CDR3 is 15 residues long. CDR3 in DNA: TGCGCCAGCAGCCCTGGACGGGGTTCTATGAATGAGCAGTTCTTC. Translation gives CASSPGRGSMNEQFF.

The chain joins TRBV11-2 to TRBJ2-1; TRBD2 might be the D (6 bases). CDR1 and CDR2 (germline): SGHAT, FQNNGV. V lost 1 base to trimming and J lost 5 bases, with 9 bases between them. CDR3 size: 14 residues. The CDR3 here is CASSLASVNNEQFF. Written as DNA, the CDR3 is TGTGCCAGCAGCTTAGCTAGCGTCAACAATGAGCAGTTCTTC.

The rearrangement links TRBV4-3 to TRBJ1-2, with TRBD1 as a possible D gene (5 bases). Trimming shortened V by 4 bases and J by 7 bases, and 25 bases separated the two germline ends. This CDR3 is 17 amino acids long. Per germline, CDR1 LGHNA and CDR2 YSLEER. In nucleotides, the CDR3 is TGCGCCAGCAGCCTAGATTCCCCGGGACCGGGGATGACTGGCTACACCTTC. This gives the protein CASSLDSPGPGMTGYTF.

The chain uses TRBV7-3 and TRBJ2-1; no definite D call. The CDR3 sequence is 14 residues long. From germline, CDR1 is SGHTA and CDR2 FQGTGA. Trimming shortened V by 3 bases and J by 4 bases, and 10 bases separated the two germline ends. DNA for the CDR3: TGTGCCAGCAGCTTTACCGGACCTTACAATGAGCAGTTCTTC. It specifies CASSFTGPYNEQFF.

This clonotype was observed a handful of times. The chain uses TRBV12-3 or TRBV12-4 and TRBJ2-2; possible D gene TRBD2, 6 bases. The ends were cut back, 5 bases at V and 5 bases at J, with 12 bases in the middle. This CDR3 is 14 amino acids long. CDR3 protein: CASSAGRGTGELFF. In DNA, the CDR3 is TGTGCCAGCAGTGCAGGACGGGGGACCGGGGAGCTGTTTTTT.

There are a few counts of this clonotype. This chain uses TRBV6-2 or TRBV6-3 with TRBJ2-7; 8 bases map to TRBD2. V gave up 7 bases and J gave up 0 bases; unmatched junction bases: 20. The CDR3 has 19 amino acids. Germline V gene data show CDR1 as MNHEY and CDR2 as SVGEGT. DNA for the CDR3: TGTGCCAGCACCTCCTATCTGGCCTTAGCGGGATCGTTCTCCTACGAGCAGTACTTC. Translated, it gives CASTSYLALAGSFSYEQYF.

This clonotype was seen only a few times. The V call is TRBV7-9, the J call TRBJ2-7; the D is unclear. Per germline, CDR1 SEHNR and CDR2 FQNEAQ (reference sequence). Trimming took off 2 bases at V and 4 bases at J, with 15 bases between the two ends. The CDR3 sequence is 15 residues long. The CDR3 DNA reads TGTGCCAGCAGCTTACGCTGTCATGTCGGTTACGAGCAGTACGTC. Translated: CASSLRCHVGYEQYV.

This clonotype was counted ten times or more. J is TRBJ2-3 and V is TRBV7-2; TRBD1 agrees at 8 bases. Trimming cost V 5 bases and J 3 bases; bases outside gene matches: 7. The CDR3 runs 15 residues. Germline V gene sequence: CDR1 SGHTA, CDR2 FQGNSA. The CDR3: CASSLRQGLTDTQYF. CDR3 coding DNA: TGTGCCAGCAGCCTCAGACAGGGGTTGACAGATACGCAGTATTTT.

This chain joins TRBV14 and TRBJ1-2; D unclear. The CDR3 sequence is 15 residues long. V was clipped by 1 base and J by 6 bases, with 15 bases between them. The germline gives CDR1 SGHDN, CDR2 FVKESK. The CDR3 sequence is CASSQGTGFGDGYTF. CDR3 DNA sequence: TGTGCCAGCAGCCAAGGAACGGGCTTCGGGGATGGCTACACCTTC.

This chain's CDR3 is CASKGVDRDTEAFF. The CDR3 DNA follows: TGTGCCAGCAAGGGGGTTGATCGGGACACTGAAGCTTTCTTT. The V call is TRBV6-6, the J call TRBJ1-1; possibly TRBD1 for D (6 bases). The CDR3 is 14 residues long. Germline CDR1 and CDR2: MNHNY and SVGAGI (reference sequence). The V end lost 7 bases, the J end lost 3 bases, and 15 bases lay between the germline ends.

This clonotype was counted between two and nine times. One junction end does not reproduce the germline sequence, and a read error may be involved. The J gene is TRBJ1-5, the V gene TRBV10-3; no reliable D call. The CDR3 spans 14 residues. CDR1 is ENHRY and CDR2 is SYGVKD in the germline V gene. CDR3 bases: TGTGCCATCAGTCAATCTGAGAGCAGTCAGCCCCAGCATTTT. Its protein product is CAISQSESSQPQHF.

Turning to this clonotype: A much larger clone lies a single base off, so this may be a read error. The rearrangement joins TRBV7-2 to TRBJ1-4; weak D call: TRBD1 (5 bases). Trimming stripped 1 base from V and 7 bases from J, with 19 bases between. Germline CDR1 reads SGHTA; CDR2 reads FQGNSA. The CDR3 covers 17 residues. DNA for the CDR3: TGTGCCAGCAGCTTAGAATTGACGATCGGGGGTACTGAAAAACTGTTTTTT. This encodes CASSLELTIGGTEKLFF.

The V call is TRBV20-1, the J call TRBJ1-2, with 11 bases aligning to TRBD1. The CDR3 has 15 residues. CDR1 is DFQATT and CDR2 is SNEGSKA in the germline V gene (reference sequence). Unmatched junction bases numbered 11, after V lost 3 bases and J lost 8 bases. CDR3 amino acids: CSASRYGQGAEGYTF. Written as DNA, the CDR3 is TGCAGTGCTAGCCGCTACGGACAGGGGGCTGAGGGCTACACCTTC.

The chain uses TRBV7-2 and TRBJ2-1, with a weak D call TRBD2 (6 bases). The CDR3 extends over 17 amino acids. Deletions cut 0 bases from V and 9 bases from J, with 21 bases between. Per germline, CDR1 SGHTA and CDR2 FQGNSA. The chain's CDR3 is CASSLAGVGSGDSEQFF. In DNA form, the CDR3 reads TGTGCCAGCAGCTTAGCGGGGGTTGGGTCGGGAGACAGTGAGCAGTTCTTC.

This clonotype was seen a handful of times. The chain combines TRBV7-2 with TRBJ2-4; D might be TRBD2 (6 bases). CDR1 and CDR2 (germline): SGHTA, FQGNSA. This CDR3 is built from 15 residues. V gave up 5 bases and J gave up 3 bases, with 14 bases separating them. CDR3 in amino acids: CASSRRLVGKNIQYF. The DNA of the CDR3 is TGTGCCAGCAGCCGGCGACTAGTAGGCAAAAACATTCAGTACTTC.

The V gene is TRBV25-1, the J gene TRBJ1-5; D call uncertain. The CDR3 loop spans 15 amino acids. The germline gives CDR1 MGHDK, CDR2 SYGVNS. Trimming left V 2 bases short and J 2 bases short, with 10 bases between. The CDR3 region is CASSESGHGNQPQHF. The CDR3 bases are TGTGCCAGCAGTGAAAGTGGGCACGGCAATCAGCCCCAGCATTTT. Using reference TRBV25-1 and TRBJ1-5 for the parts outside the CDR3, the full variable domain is EADIYQTPRYLVIGTGKKITLECSQTMGHDKMYWYQQDPGMELHLIHYSYGVNSTEKGDLSSESTVSRIRTEHFPLTLESARPSHTSQYLCASSESGHGNQPQHFGDGTRLSIL.

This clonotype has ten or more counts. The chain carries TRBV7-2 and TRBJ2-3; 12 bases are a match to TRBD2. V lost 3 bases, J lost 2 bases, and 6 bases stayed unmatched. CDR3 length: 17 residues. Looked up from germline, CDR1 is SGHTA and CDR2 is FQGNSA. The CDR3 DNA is TGTGCCAGCAGCTTGGGACTAGCGGGTCTGCCCACAGATACGCAGTATTTT. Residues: CASSLGLAGLPTDTQYF. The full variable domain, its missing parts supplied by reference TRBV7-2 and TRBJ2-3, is GAGVSQSPSNKVTEKGKDVELRCDPISGHTALYWYRQSLGQGLEFLIYFQGNSAPDKSGLPSDRFSAERTGGSVSTLTIQRTQQEDSAVYLCASSLGLAGLPTDTQYFGPGTRLTVL.